This T cell receptor (beta chain) emerged from a study of blood T cell repertoires in COVID-19. As processed by the authors: From reference gene primer amplification, estimates of nucleated cell counts were derived. Sequencing was performed with immunoSEQ multiplex PCR; in TCRdb, only in-frame clones are kept and a portion is missing. Clonal size and the V and J genes are those of that table, whereas D and trimming came from the DNA. The table lists hundreds of thousands of clones, approximately 87% of them singletons. The germline V gene has CDR1 SGHTA and CDR2 FQGTGA. This CDR3 comprises 15 residues. Trimming took 4 bases from V and 2 from J, leaving 14 bases between them.

Sequenced sample: peripheral blood. The rearrangement joins TRBV7-3 to TRBJ1-1, with D unresolved. This receptor was taken from a man between 60 and 75 years old who had recovered from COVID-19. CDR3 protein: CASSSGGRGNTEAFF. The CDR3 region has the DNA TGTGCCAGCAGCTCTGGAGGCCGGGGTAACACTGAAGCTTTCTTT.